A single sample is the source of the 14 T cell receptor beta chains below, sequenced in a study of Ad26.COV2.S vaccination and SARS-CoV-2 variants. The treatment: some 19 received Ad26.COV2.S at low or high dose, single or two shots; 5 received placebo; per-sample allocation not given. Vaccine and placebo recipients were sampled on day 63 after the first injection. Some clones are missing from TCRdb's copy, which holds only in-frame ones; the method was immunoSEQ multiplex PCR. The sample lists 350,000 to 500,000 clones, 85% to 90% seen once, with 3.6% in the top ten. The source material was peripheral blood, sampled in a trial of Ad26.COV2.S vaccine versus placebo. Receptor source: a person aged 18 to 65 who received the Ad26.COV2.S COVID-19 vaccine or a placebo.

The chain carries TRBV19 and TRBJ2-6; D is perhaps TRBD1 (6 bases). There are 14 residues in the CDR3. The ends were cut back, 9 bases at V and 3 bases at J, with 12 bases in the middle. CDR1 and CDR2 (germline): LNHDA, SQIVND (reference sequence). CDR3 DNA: TGTGCCAGCGAACAGGGTGATGGGGCCAACGTCCTGACTTTC. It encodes CASEQGDGANVLTF.

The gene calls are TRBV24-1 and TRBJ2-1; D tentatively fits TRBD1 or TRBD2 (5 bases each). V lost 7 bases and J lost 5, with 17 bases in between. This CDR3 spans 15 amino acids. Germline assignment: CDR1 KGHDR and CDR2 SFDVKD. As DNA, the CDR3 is TGTGCCACCAGGGGACCCTCACGGGGAGACAATGAGCAGTTCTTC. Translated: CATRGPSRGDNEQFF.

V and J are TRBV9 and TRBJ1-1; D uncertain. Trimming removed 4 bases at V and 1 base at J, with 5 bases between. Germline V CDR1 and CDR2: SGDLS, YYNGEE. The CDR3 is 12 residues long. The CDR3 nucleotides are TGTGCCAGCAGCCTCACGAACACTGAAGCTTTCTTT. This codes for CASSLTNTEAFF.

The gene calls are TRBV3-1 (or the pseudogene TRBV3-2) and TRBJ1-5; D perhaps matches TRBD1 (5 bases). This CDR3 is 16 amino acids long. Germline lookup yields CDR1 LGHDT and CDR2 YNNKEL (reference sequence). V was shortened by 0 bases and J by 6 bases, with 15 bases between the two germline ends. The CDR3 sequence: CASSQDIGAGSQPQHF. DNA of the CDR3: TGTGCCAGCAGCCAAGATATAGGAGCAGGGAGTCAGCCCCAGCATTTT.

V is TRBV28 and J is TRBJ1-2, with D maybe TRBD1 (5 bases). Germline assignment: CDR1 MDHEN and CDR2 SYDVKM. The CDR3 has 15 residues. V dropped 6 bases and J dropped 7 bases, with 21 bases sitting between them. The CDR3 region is CASRGTRVGGSGYTF. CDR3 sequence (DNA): TGTGCCAGCAGGGGCACCAGGGTCGGGGGTTCTGGCTACACCTTC.

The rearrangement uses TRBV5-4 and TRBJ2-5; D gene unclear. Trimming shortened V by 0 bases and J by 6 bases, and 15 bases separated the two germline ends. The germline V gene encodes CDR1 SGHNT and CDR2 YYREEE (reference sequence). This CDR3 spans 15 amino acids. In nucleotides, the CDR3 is TGTGCCAGCAGCTTGGGTGTGTCGCCTGGAAAGACCCAGTACTTC. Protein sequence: CASSLGVSPGKTQYF. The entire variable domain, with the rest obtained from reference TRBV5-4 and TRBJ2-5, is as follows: ETGVTQSPTHLIKTRGQQVTLRCSSQSGHNTVSWYQQALGQGPQFIFQYYREEENGRGNFPPRFSGLQFPNYSSELNVNALELDDSALYLCASSLGVSPGKTQYFGPGTRLLVL.

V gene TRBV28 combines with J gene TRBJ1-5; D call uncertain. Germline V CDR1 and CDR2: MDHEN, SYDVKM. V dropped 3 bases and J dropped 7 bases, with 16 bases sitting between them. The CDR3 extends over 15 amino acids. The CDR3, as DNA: TGTGCCAGCAGTTTCTATAACCCAGAAGGGCAGCCCCAGCATTTT. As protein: CASSFYNPEGQPQHF.

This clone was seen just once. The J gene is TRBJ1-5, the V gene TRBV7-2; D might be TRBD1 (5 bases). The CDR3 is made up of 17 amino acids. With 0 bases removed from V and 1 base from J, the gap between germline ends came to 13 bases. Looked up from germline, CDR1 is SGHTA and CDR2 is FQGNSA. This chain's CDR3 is CASSLAVGRGSNQPQHF. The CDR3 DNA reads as TGTGCCAGCAGCTTAGCGGTAGGGAGGGGAAGCAATCAGCCCCAGCATTTT. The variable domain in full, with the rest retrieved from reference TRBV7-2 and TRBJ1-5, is GAGVSQSPSNKVTEKGKDVELRCDPISGHTALYWYRQSLGQGLEFLIYFQGNSAPDKSGLPSDRFSAERTGGSVSTLTIQRTQQEDSAVYLCASSLAVGRGSNQPQHFGDGTRLSIL.

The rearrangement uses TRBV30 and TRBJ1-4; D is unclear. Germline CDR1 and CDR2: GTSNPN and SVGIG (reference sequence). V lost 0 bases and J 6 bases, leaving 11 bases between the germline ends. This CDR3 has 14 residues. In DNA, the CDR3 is TGTGCCTGGAGTGTCTCCGGGGTATATGAAAAACTGTTTTTT. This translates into CAWSVSGVYEKLFF.

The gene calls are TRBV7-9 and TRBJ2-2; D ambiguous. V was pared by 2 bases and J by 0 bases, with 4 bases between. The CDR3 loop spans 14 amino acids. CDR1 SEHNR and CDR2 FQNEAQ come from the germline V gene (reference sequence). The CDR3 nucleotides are TGTGCCAGCAGCTTAACAGCGAACACCGGGGAGCTGTTTTTT. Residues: CASSLTANTGELFF.

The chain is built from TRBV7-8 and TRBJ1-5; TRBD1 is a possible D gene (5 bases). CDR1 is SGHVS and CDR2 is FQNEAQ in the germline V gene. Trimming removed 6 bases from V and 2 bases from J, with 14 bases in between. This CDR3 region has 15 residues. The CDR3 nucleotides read TGTGCCAGCAGTCAACAGGATTTGGGCAATCAGCCCCAGCATTTT. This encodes CASSQQDLGNQPQHF.

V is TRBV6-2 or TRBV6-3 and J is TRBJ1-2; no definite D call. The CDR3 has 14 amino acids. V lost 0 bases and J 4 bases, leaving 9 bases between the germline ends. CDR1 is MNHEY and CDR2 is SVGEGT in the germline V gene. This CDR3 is CASSYSPDGYGYTF. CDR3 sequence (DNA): TGTGCCAGCAGTTACTCCCCGGACGGCTATGGCTACACCTTC.

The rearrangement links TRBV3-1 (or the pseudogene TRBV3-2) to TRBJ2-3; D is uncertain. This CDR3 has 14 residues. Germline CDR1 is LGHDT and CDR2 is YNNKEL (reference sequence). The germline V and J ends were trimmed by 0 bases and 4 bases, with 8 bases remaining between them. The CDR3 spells CASSQDLAPDTQYF. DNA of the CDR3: TGTGCCAGCAGCCAAGATCTGGCGCCAGATACGCAGTATTTT.

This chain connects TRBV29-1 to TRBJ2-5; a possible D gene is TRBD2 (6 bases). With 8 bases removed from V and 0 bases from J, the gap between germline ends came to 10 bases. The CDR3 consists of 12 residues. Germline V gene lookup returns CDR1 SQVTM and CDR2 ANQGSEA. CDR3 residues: CSPGGNQETQYF. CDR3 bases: TGCAGCCCCGGAGGGAACCAAGAGACCCAGTACTTC.